The T cell receptor beta chain described here comes from a study of blood T cells in healthy people across ages. This clonotype was detected only once. Its antigen remains unidentified. Trimming took off 1 base at V and 8 bases at J, with 15 bases between the two ends. CDR3 length: 14 residues. In germline, CDR1 is SQVTM, CDR2 ANQGSEA. General study points: Observed TCR beta diversity per million T cells went down as age went up. This fall followed a roughly linear course with age.

Primers used in a second PCR of about 7 to 12 cycles were a sample-barcoded 5' primer and a J-beta primer mix. Each CDR3 protein is one row after TCRdb ran MiXCR on the 5' RACE reads. The sample lists more than 700,000 distinct CDR3 sequences, about 42% occurring once. This clonotype originated in a man older than 75 in good health. Sequenced: blood. This rearrangement joins TRBV29-1 to TRBJ2-4, with D possibly matching TRBD2 (6 bases). Written as DNA, the CDR3 is TGCAGCGTTGAAGGTGCTGCGGGATCAGACATTCAGTACTTC. It encodes CSVEGAAGSDIQYF.